Listed below are T cell receptor beta chains from one sample, sequenced in a study of T cells expressing NK-cell markers. After re-calling the 5' RACE reads, TCRdb lists one entry per CDR3 protein, DNA absent. This listing includes roughly 390,000 distinct CDR3 sequences. The sequenced material came from blood T cells: a sorted CD56 or NKG2C T cell subset, CD4+ or CD8+ T cells, or bulk PBMC T cells (not recorded which). Receptors were obtained from a woman between 45 and 60 years old in good health. CDR3s include the opening cysteine and the closing phenylalanine or tryptophan. The order of the fields is V gene, J gene, CDR3 protein.

>TRBV15|TRBJ2-7
CATSSAGAGVRFYEQYF
>TRBV10-3|TRBJ2-5
CAVRRDPAETQYF
>TRBV2|TRBJ2-1
CASSGPTYNEQFF
>TRBV6-6|TRBJ2-3
CASSYSGRSTTDTQYF
>TRBV29-1|TRBJ2-1
CSVTPGTSSDEQFF
>TRBV11-1|TRBJ2-1
CASSLASSVVENEQFF
>TRBV5-5|TRBJ1-2
CASSLVILYGYTF
>TRBV12-3/TRBV12-4|TRBJ2-4
CASSRGTKNIQYF
>TRBV7-8|TRBJ2-1
CASSSGLGNNEQFF
>TRBV6-5|TRBJ1-3
CASTHPDRGLTGNTIYF
>TRBV4-1|TRBJ2-7
CASSQAGGRGEQYF
>TRBV30|TRBJ1-4
CAWDRAFNEKLFF
>TRBV5-1|TRBJ2-7
CASSLEQTSISLEQYF
>TRBV7-3|TRBJ1-1
CASSLTLLGGGTEAFF
>TRBV12-3/TRBV12-4|TRBJ2-7
CASSLGTRTHDYEQYF
>TRBV12-3/TRBV12-4|TRBJ2-5
CASSSSGKGTGETQYF
>TRBV5-1|TRBJ1-4
CASSVAEAAGREKLFF
>TRBV11-2|TRBJ2-4
CASSLRRAKNIQYF
>TRBV7-9|TRBJ2-2
CASSLGSRNTGELFF
>TRBV20-1|TRBJ2-2
CSARDWIAGELFF
>TRBV6-2/TRBV6-3|TRBJ2-1
CASSARGAPYNEQFF
>TRBV5-1|TRBJ2-7
CASSAQDPTKQYF
>TRBV7-2|TRBJ1-1
CASSLKGAGPSFTEAFF
>TRBV7-2|TRBJ2-1
CASSHPPGPGYNEQFF
>TRBV5-1|TRBJ2-2
CASSSGVPGSGELFF
>TRBV5-6|TRBJ1-1
CASSPRISSLNTEAFF
>TRBV10-3|TRBJ2-3
CAITKGTRTDTQYF
>TRBV6-1|TRBJ2-3
CASSETTDTDTQYF